This T cell receptor beta chain was documented in a study of blood T cell repertoires in COVID-19 (dated by TCRdb to about 2020). At the level of the whole study: Samples covering the acute and convalescent phases of COVID-19 were provided by collaborators in the United States, Italy and Spain. The prospective study material was composed of cDNA or gDNA derived from T cells, B-cell-depleted T cells, or PBMCs. The sample metadata nearly always contained a de-identified subject ID, COVID-19 status, age in years and sex. Where HLA class I and class II types were available, the types were taken from metadata supplied by the sample provider, not from assay-based typing. The repertoires were released in a freely available public database intended as a resource for research on the immune response to SARS-CoV-2. The samples were drawn from the first 160 participants of the ongoing ImmuneRACE study and from 950 to 1,500 subjects provided by 6 global collaborators. The dataset comprised deeply sampled blood TCRbeta repertoires from subjects exposed to, actively infected with, or recovered from COVID-19.

Results and caveats for the whole study, not just this receptor: The quantity of clinical and demographic metadata differed by source and by participant and was supplied without curation.

One collaborating source in Seattle enrolled patients while the patients were actively infected and followed the patients over time throughout the course of disease. The collaborating institutions used their own protocols to collect whole blood in K2EDTA tubes. For TCRbeta analysis, collaborator samples were shipped as frozen whole blood, as isolated PBMCs, or as DNA extracted from either sample type. Details on this clone: Its binding antigen is unknown. The input lacks base qualities; no much larger clone sits a single base away.

TCRbeta CDR3 regions were amplified from genomic DNA by means of the immunoSEQ Assay, a bias-controlled multiplex PCR. Concerning the study's data processing: Within the assay, amplification of reference gene primers was used to estimate how many nucleated cells each sample contained. Sequence reads were collapsed and filtered to measure the absolute abundance of every unique TCRbeta CDR3 rearrangement. For each sample, productive Simpson clonality was calculated as the square root of Simpson's diversity index over productive rearrangements. TCRdb provides this immuneACCESS table in a form limited to in-frame rearrangements. Some clones are lacking; in checked studies, under half of them reflect an unresolved V gene, and why the rest are absent is not known. The V and J calls and clone size come from that table; D and trimming were worked out from the DNA. Within this sample are about 160,000 clones, with about 92% of them counted one time only. 1.5% to 2.5% of the sample is in the top ten clones.

Trimming removed 6 bases from V and 2 bases from J; the gene matches leave 6 bases unexplained. Taken from cysteine to phenylalanine, the CDR3 has 15 residues. Kept here is only the CDR3 DNA, which spans 45 bases and is read in frame from base 1. The germline V gene encodes CDR1 SEHNR and CDR2 FQNEAQ (reference sequence). Sequencing input: peripheral blood. The receptor chain draws on TRBV7-9 and TRBJ2-7; 11 central nucleotides agree with TRBD2. The receptor was isolated from a woman aged 60 to 75 with COVID-19, enrolled during active disease. The CDR3 in this case is CASSPRLAGTYEQYF. At the DNA level, the sequence is TGTGCCAGCAGTCCGCGACTAGCGGGGACCTACGAGCAGTACTTC.